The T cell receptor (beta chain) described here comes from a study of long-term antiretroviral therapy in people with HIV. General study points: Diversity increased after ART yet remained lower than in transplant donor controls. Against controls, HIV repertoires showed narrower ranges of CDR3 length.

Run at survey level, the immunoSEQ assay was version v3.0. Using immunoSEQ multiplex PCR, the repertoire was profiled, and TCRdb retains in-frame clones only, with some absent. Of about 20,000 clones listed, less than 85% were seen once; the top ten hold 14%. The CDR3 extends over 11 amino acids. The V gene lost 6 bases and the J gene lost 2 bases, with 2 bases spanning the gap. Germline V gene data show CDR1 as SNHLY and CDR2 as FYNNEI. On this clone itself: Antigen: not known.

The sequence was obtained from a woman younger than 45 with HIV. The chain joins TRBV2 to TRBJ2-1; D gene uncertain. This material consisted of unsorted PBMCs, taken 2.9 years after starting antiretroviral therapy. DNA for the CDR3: TGTGCCAGCAGACCCTACAATGAGCAGTTCTTC. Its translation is CASRPYNEQFF.